This T cell receptor beta chain was sequenced during a study of blood T cells in healthy people across ages. Each donor gave ten milliliters of peripheral blood. The CDR3 has 16 residues. Germline V gives CDR1 SGHTA, CDR2 FQGNSA. With 5 bases removed from V and 0 bases from J, the gap between germline ends came to 16 bases. Using a J-beta primer mix together with a sample-barcoded 5' primer, a second PCR was run for about 7 to 12 cycles. TCRdb used MiXCR to reprocess the 5' RACE reads, holding one entry per CDR3 protein. The sample carries about 540,000 distinct CDR3 sequences, 20% to 30% recorded once. This sample was shared with a second study, whose subject was T cells of mothers and their children.

The rearrangement joins TRBV7-2 to TRBJ1-2; D is unclear. Sequenced material: blood. This clonotype was sampled from a boy aged 5-17 years in good health. Here the CDR3 DNA reads TGTGCCAGCAGCCATTGGGCGGGTCCTGCTAACTATGGCTACACCTTC. Its translation is CASSHWAGPANYGYTF. Looking up the rest from reference TRBV7-2 and TRBJ1-2 gives the full variable domain: GAGVSQSPSNKVTEKGKDVELRCDPISGHTALYWYRQSLGQGLEFLIYFQGNSAPDKSGLPSDRFSAERTGGSVSTLTIQRTQQEDSAVYLCASSHWAGPANYGYTFGSGTRLTVV.